Listed here is a single T cell receptor (beta chain). Its antigen is not identified. This table comes from immunoSEQ multiplex PCR, and its TCRdb copy is limited to in-frame clones, with some not included. The sample has 150,000 to 200,000 clones, 92% seen once. This entry belongs to a study of T cell responses to AZD1222 COVID-19 vaccine. Study-wide results and limits: In all cases, repertoires were sampled only after the peak T cell response. In a largely white British group with more females than males, clonal diversity was possibly underestimated.

J gave up 4 bases and V 6 bases, and 7 bases lay outside the gene matches. This CDR3 has 15 residues. Germline loops: CDR1 MNHEY, CDR2 SVGAGI. Pooled samples include second doses given at about 4 or 12 weeks. The sample in question was peripheral blood, obtained 28 days after the second AZD1222 dose. This chain uses TRBV6-5 with TRBJ1-4, with TRBD1 matching 8 bases. This TCR derives from an adult who received the AZD1222 COVID-19 vaccine. The CDR3 DNA follows: TGTGCCAGCAGGCAGGGGGCCGCGGGTAATGAAAAACTGTTTTTT. This sequence encodes CASRQGAAGNEKLFF.